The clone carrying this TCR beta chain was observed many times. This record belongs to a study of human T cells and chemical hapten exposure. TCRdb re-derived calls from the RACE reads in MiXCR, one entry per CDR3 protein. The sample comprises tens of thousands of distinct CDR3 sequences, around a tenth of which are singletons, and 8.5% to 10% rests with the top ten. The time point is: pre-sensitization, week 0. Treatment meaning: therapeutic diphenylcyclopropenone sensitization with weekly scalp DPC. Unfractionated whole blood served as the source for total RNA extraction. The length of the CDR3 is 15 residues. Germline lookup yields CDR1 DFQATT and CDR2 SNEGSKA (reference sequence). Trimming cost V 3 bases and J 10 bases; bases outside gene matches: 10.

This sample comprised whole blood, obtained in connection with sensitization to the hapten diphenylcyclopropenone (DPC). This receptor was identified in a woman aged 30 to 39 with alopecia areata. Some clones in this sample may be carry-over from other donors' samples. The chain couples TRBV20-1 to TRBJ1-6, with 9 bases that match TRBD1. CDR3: CSARGTGGAGSPLHF. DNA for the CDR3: TGCAGTGCTAGGGGCACAGGGGGCGCAGGATCACCCCTCCACTTT.